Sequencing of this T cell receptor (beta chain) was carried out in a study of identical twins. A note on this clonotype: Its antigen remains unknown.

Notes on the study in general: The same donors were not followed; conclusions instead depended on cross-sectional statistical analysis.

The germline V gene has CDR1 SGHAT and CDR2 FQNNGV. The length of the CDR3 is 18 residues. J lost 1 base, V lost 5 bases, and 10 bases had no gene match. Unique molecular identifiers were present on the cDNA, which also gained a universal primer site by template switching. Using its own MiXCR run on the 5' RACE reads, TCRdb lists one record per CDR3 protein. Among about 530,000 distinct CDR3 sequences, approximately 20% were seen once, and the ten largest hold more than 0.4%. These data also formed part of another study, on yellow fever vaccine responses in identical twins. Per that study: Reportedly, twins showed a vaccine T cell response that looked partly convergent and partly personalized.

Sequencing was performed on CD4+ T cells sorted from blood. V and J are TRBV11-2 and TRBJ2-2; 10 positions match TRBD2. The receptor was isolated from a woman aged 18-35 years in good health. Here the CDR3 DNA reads TGTGCCAGCAGCCTCGGACCGGAGCGGGGGGGGAACACCGGGGAGCTGTTTTTT. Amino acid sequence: CASSLGPERGGNTGELFF.